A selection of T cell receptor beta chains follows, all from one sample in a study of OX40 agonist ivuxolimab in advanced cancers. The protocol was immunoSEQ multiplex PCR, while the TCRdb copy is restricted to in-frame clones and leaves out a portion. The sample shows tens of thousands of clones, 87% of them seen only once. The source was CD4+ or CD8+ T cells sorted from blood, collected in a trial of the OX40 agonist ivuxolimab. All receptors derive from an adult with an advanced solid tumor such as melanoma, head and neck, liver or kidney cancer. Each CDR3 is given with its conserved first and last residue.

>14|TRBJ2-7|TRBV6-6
CASSYRGYSYEQYF
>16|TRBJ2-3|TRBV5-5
CASKKGLAGSTDTQYF
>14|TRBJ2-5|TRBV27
CASSFYSRPETQYF
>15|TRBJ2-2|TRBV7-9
CASSGLAGGPGELFF
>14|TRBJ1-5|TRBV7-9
CASSLSIVNQPQHF
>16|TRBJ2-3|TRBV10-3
CAISEPRDRHTDTQYF
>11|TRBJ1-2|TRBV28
CASRGFHGYTF
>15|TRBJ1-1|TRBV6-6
CASSYSGRRGTEAFF
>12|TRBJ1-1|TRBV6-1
CASSVRVQKAFF
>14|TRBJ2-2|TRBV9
CASSVEGLSGELFF
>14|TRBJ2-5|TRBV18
CASSQSGGKETQYF
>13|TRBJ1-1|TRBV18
CASSPQDGLEAFF
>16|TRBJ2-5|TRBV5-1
CASSLGASGRSETQYF